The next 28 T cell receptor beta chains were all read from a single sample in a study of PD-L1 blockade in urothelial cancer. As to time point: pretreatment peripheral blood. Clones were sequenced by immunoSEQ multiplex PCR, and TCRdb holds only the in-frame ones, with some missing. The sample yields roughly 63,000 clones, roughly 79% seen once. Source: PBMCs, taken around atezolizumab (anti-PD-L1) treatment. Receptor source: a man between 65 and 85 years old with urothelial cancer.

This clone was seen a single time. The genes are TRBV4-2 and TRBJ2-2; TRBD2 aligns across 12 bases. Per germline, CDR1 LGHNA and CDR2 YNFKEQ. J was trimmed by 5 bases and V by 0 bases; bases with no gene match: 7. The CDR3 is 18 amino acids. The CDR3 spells CASSQETSGSYGTGELFF. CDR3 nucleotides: TGTGCCAGCAGCCAAGAGACTAGCGGGAGCTACGGAACCGGGGAGCTGTTTTTT.

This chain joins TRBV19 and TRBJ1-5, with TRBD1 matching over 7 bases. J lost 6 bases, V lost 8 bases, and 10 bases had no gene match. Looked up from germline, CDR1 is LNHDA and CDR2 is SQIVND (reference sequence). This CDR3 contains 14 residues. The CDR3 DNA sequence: TGTGCCAGTTCCCCTACAGGGGAGGCTCAGCCCCAGCATTTT. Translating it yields CASSPTGEAQPQHF.

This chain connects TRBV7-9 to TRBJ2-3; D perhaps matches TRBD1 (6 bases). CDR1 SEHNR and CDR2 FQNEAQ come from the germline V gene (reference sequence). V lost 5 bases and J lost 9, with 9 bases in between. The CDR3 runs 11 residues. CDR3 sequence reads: CASSPGQTQYF. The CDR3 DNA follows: TGTGCCAGCAGCCCCGGACAGACGCAGTATTTT.

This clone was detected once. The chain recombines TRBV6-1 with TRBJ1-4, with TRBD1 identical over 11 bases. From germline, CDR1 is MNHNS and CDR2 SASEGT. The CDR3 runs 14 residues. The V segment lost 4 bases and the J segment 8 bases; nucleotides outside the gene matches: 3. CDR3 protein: CASSADRGREKLFF. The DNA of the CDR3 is TGTGCCAGCAGTGCGGACAGGGGGCGGGAAAAACTGTTTTTT.

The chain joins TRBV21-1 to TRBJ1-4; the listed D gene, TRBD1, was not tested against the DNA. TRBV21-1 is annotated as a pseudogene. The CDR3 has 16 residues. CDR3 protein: CASSLPRQGRNEKLFF. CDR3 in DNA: TGTGCCAGCAGCCTCCCTAGACAGGGCCGCAATGAAAAACTGTTTTTT.

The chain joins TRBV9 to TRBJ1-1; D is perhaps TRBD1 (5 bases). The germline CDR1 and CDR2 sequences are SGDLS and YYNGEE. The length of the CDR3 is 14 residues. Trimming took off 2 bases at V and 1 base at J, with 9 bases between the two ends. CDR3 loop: CASSVLQGNTEAFF. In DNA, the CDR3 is TGTGCCAGCAGCGTCCTTCAGGGGAACACTGAAGCTTTCTTT.

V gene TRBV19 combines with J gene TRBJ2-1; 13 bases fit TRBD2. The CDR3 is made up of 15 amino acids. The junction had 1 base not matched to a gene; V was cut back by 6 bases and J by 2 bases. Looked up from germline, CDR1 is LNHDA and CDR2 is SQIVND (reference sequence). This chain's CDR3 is CASRGLAGTYNEQFF. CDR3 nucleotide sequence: TGTGCCAGTAGGGGACTAGCGGGAACCTACAATGAGCAGTTCTTC.

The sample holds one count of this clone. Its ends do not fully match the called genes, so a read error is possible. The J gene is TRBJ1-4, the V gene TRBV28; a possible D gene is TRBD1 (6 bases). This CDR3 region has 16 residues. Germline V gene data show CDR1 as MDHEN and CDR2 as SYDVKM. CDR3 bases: TGTGCCAGCACCCCATCCCCTACAGGGACTACTGAAAAACTGTTTTTT. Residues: CASTPSPTGTTEKLFF.

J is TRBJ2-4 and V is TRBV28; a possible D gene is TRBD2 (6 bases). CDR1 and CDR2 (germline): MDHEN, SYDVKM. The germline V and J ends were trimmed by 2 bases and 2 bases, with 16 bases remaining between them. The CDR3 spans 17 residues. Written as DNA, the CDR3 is TGTGCCAGCAGTTTAGGGGTGGGGGACTCGTCCAAAAACATTCAGTACTTC. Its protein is CASSLGVGDSSKNIQYF.

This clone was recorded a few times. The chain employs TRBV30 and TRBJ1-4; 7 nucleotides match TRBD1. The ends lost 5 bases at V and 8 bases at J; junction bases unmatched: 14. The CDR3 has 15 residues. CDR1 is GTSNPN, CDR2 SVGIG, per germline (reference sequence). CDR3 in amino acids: CAWGTPTGEVEKLFF. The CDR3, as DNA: TGTGCCTGGGGAACCCCAACAGGGGAGGTCGAAAAACTGTTTTTT.

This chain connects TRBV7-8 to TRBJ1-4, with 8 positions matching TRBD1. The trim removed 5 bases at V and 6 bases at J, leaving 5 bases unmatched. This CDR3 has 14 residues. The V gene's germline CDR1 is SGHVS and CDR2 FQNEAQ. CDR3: CASSLRGLDEKLFF. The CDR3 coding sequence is TGTGCCAGCAGCCTCAGGGGGCTCGATGAAAAACTGTTTTTT.

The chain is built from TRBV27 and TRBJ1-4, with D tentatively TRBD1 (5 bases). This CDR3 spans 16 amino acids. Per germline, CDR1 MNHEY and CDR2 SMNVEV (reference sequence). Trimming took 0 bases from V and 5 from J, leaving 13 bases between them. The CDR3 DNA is TGTGCCAGCAGTTTATCACCCGGGACTGAAAATGAAAAACTGTTTTTT. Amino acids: CASSLSPGTENEKLFF.

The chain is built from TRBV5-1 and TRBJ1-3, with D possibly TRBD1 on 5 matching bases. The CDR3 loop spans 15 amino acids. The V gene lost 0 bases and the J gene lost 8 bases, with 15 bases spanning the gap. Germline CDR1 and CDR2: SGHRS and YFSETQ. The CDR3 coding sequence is TGCGCCAGCAGCTTGGAAGGCAGGGTGGCGGACACCATATATTTT. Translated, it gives CASSLEGRVADTIYF.

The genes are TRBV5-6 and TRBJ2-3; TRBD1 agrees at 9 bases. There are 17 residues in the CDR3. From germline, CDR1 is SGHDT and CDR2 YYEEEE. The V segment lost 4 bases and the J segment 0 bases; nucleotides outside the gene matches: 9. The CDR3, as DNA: TGTGCCAGCAGCCTGGGACAGGGACAATCCAGCACAGATACGCAGTATTTT. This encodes CASSLGQGQSSTDTQYF. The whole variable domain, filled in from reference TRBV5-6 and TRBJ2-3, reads DAGVTQSPTHLIKTRGQQVTLRCSPKSGHDTVSWYQQALGQGPQFIFQYYEEEERQRGNFPDRFSGHQFPNYSSELNVNALLLGDSALYLCASSLGQGQSSTDTQYFGPGTRLTVL.

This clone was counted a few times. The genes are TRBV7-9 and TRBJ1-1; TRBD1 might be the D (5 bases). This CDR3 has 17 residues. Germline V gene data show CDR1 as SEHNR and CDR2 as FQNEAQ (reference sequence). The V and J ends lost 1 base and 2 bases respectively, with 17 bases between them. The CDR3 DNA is TGTGCCAGCAGCTTAGTTCCCGGCAGGGATTTTAACACTGAAGCTTTCTTT. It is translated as CASSLVPGRDFNTEAFF.

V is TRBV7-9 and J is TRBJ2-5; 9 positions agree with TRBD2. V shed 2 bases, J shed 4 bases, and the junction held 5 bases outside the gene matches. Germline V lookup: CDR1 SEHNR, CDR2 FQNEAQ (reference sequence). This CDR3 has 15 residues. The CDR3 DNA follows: TGTGCCAGCAGCTTAAGAGGTAGCGGGGGAGAGACCCAGTACTTC. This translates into CASSLRGSGGETQYF.

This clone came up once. CDR3 in DNA: TGTGCCAGCAAGGGACACTCGGAGAGCAATCAGCCCCAGCATTTT. This gives the protein CASKGHSESNQPQHF. J is TRBJ1-5 and V is TRBV21-1; the table's D call of TRBD1 was not tested on the DNA. TRBV21-1 is tagged as a pseudogene. The CDR3 is 15 amino acids.

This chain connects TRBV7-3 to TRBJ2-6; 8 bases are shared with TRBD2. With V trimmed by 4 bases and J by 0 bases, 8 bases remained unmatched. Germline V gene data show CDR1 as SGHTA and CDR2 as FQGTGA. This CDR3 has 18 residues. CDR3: CASSSELAESSGANVLTF. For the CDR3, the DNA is TGTGCCAGCAGCTCAGAACTAGCGGAGAGCTCTGGGGCCAACGTCCTGACTTTC.

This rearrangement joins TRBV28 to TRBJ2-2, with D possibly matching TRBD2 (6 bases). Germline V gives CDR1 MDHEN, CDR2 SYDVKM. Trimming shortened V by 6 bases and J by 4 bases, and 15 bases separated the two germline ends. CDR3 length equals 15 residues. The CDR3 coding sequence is TGTGCCAGCAGACCCCCCGGGACTGGCACCGGGGAGCTGTTTTTT. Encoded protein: CASRPPGTGTGELFF.

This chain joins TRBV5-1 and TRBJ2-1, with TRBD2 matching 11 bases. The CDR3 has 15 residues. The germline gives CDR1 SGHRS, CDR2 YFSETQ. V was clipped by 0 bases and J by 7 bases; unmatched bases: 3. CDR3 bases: TGCGCCAGCAGCTTGGCACTAGCGGGAGCGAATGAGCAGTTCTTC. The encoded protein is CASSLALAGANEQFF.

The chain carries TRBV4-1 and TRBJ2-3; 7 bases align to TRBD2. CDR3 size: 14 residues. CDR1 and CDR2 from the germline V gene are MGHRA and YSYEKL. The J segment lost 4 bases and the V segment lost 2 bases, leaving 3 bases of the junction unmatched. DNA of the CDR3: TGCGCCAGCAGCCAAATGGGAGGGTCAGATACGCAGTATTTT. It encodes CASSQMGGSDTQYF.

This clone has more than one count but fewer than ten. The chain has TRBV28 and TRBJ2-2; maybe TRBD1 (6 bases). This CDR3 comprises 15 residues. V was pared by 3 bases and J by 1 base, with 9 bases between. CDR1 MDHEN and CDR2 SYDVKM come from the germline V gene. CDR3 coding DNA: TGTGCCAGCAGTTTGGCAGGGGAGAACACCGGGGAGCTGTTTTTT. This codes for CASSLAGENTGELFF.

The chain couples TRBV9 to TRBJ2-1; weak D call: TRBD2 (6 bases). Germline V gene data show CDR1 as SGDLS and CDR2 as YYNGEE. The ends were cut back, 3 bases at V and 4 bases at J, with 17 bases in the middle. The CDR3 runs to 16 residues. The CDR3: CASSGLASGQYNEQFF. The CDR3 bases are TGTGCCAGCAGCGGTCTAGCGTCCGGCCAATACAATGAGCAGTTCTTC.

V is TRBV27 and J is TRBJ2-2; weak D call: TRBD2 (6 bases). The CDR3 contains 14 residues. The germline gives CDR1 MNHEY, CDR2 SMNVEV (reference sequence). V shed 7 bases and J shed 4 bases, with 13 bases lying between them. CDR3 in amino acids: CASTDLGGTGELFF. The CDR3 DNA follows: TGTGCCAGCACTGATCTGGGGGGCACCGGGGAGCTGTTTTTT.

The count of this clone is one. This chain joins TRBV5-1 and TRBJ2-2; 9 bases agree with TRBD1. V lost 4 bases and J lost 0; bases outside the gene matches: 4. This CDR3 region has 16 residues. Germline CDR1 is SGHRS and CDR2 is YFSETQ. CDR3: CASSRGTGTNTGELFF. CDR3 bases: TGCGCCAGCAGCCGAGGGACAGGGACGAACACCGGGGAGCTGTTTTTT.

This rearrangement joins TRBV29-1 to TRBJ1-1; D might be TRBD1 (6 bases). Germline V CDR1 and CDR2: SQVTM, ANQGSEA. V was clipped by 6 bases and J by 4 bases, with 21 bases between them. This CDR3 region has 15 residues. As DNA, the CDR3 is TGCAGCGTAGCTGAACAGGGACACCAGGGCACTGAAGCTTTCTTT. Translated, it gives CSVAEQGHQGTEAFF.

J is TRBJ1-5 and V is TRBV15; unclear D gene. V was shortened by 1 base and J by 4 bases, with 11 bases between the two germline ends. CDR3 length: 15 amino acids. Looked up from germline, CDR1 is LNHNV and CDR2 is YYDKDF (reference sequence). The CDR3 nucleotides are TGTGCCACCAGCAGAGCGCCCGGTTTTAATCAGCCCCAGCATTTT. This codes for CATSRAPGFNQPQHF. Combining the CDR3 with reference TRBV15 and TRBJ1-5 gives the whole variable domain DAMVIQNPRYQVTQFGKPVTLSCSQTLNHNVMYWYQQKSSQAPKLLFHYYDKDFNNEADTPDNFQSRRPNTSFCFLDIRSPGLGDTAMYLCATSRAPGFNQPQHFGDGTRLSIL.

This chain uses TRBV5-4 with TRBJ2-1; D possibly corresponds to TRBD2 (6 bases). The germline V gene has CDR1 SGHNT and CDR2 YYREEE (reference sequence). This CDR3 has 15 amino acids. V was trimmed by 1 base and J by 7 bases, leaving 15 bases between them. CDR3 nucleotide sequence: TGTGCCAGCAGCTTGCCTGGGGCCGGACTAAATGAGCAGTTCTTC. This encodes CASSLPGAGLNEQFF.